The following is a T cell receptor beta chain sequence with its context. The antigen remains undetermined. The method was immunoSEQ multiplex PCR; TCRdb's version includes in-frame clones alone and lacks a portion of them. In the table there are 85,000 to 110,000 clones, 80% to 95% of which are singletons. The entry originates in a study of T cell responses to AZD1222 COVID-19 vaccine. This CDR3 contains 13 residues. CDR1 is MNHEY and CDR2 is SVGEGT in the germline V gene. V lost 0 bases, J lost 6 bases, and 9 bases lay in between. Broader study findings: Most donors were white British, females outnumbered males, and clonal diversity was possibly underestimated. Baseline serostatus was positive in only a handful of AZD1222 recipients. Spike-specific TCR breadth and depth were elevated following two AZD1222 doses.

This receptor was identified in an adult in good health. The sequenced sample was peripheral blood, obtained on day 0 of AZD1222 vaccination. The genes are TRBV6-2 or TRBV6-3 and TRBJ2-7; D gene uncertain. For the CDR3, the DNA is TGTGCCAGCAGTTACTCGGTTGTCGGCGAGCAGTACTTC. Translated, it gives CASSYSVVGEQYF.